This TCR beta chain was sequenced for a study of blood T cell repertoires in COVID-19. Across the study: The United States, Italy and Spain provided the acute and convalescent COVID-19 samples. Sources were T cells, B-cell-depleted T cells, or PBMCs; the material itself was cDNA or gDNA.

In the authors' methods: Reference gene primer amplification yielded estimated nucleated cell counts. The table came from immunoSEQ multiplex PCR; TCRdb's copy has only in-frame clones and leaves some out. V and J calls and clone size are as listed in that table; D and trimming were resolved from the DNA. The sample lists about 170,000 clones; 80% to 90% were seen once. V was pared by 6 bases and J by 1 base, with 9 bases of the junction left unmatched. CDR3 size: 16 residues. Germline CDR1 is SGHAT and CDR2 is FQDESV (reference sequence). This TCR was recovered from a man between 18 and 35 years old with active or convalescent COVID-19. Sequenced: peripheral blood. The chain is built from TRBV11-1 and TRBJ1-1, with TRBD1 matching over 9 bases. DNA of the CDR3: TGTGCCAGCAGTTCTCTTCCGGGACAGGGGAACACTGAAGCTTTCTTT. As protein: CASSSLPGQGNTEAFF.